This T cell receptor beta chain was captured in a study of blood T cells in healthy people across ages. Primers used in a second PCR of roughly 6 to 12 cycles were a sample-barcoded 5' primer and a J-beta primer mix. TCRdb reprocessed the 5' RACE reads via MiXCR and lists one record per CDR3 protein. The top ten hold 17% of the sample, which has roughly 900,000 distinct CDR3 sequences, about 30% seen once. V lost 5 bases, J lost 7 bases, and 6 bases stayed unmatched. The CDR3 totals 13 residues. To note about this clonotype: A much more abundant neighbour one base away suggests this may be a read error.

This receptor was taken from a woman aged 80 or older in good health. This chain links TRBV12-3 or TRBV12-4 with TRBJ1-2; TRBD1 matches at 8 bases. Specimen: blood. The CDR3 reads CASSIQGAGGYTF. The CDR3 DNA reads as TGTGCCAGCAGTATCCAGGGGGCTGGTGGCTACACCTTC.